This entry lists 18 T cell receptor beta chains sequenced from one sample in a study of CD8 T cells in Susac syndrome. Reverse transcription used about 0.5 to 1 ug RNA and random hexamers. MiXCR, run by TCRdb on the immunoSEQ multiplex PCR reads, gives a single entry per CDR3 protein. The table records 250,000 or so distinct CDR3 sequences, 80% to 95% of them present only once. Material for sequencing was CD4+ T cells from PBMCs. Receptor source: a human donor with multiple sclerosis.

This sequence joins TRBV28 and TRBJ1-2; D is uncertain. Germline V CDR1 and CDR2: MDHEN, SYDVKM. CDR3 length equals 14 residues. With 3 bases removed from V and 0 bases from J, the gap between germline ends came to 8 bases. The CDR3: CASSLPPANYGYTF. CDR3 bases: TGTGCCAGCAGTTTGCCGCCGGCTAACTATGGCTACACCTTC.

This chain links TRBV18 with TRBJ2-1, with D perhaps TRBD2 (5 bases). The CDR3 covers 12 residues. CDR1 KGHSH and CDR2 LQKENI come from the germline V gene. The V and J ends lost 6 bases and 7 bases respectively, with 10 bases between them. This chain's CDR3 is CASSPSRNEQFF. In nucleotides, the CDR3 is TGTGCCAGCTCCCCTAGCAGGAATGAGCAGTTCTTC.

This clonotype was seen once. The V call is TRBV7-8, the J call TRBJ1-1; TRBD1 might be the D (5 bases). The CDR3 is 11 amino acids. Germline values: CDR1 SGHVS, CDR2 FQNEAQ. V was clipped by 6 bases and J by 3 bases, with 5 bases between them. The CDR3 loop reads CASRGDTEAFF. CDR3 DNA: TGTGCCAGCAGGGGGGACACTGAAGCTTTCTTT. The entire variable domain, with the rest obtained from reference TRBV7-8 and TRBJ1-1, is as follows: GAGVSQSPRYKVAKRGQDVALRCDPISGHVSLFWYQQALGQGPEFLTYFQNEAQLDKSGLPSDRFFAERPEGSVSTLKIQRTQQEDSAVYLCASRGDTEAFFGQGTRLTVV.

With regard to this clonotype: At one end, the junction sequence differs from germline, possibly due to a read error. The CDR3 DNA reads TGTGCCGGCAGTCGTGACAGGGACACTGAAGCTTTCTTT. Translation gives CAGSRDRDTEAFF. The chain carries TRBV12-3 or TRBV12-4 and TRBJ1-1; 7 nucleotides line up with TRBD1. The CDR3 contains 13 residues.

The sample holds one count of this clonotype. This chain joins TRBV5-1 and TRBJ2-5, with D tentatively TRBD1 or TRBD2 (5 bases each). V dropped 2 bases and J dropped 0 bases, with 11 bases sitting between them. The CDR3 has 15 amino acids. Germline V gene sequence: CDR1 SGHRS, CDR2 YFSETQ. The CDR3 reads CASSFTGTDQETQYF. The CDR3 DNA is TGCGCCAGCAGCTTTACCGGGACGGACCAAGAGACCCAGTACTTC.

The gene calls are TRBV3-1 and TRBJ2-7, with D perhaps matching TRBD1 or TRBD2 (5 bases each). From germline, CDR1 is LGHDT and CDR2 YNNKEL (reference sequence). This CDR3 spans 13 amino acids. Trimming pared 4 bases from V and 2 bases from J, leaving 9 bases between. The CDR3 coding sequence is TGTGCCAGCAGCCGGGGGACCGCCTACGAGCAGTACTTC. Its protein is CASSRGTAYEQYF.

The rearrangement uses TRBV30 and TRBJ2-3, with 12 bases lining up with TRBD2. CDR1 and CDR2 from the germline V gene are GTSNPN and SVGIG (reference sequence). The CDR3 runs to 13 residues. J lost 6 bases, V lost 8 bases, and 6 bases had no gene match. In DNA form, the CDR3 reads TGTGCCGCTCCCCTAGCGGGAGGGGATACGCAGTATTTT. This gives the protein CAAPLAGGDTQYF.

The chain has TRBV7-9 and TRBJ1-1; unclear D gene. There are 15 residues in the CDR3. Germline assignment: CDR1 SEHNR and CDR2 FQNEAQ (reference sequence). V lost 2 bases and J lost 7, with 17 bases in between. CDR3 sequence reads: CASSLSSIPGIEAFF. The CDR3 DNA is TGTGCCAGCAGCTTATCTTCCATTCCTGGTATTGAAGCTTTCTTT.

The V call is TRBV4-1, the J call TRBJ2-6; the D is unclear. Trimming took 1 base from V and 2 from J, leaving 15 bases between them. The CDR3 extends over 18 amino acids. CDR1 and CDR2 (germline): MGHRA, YSYEKL. CDR3 nucleotide sequence: TGCGCCAGCAGCCAAGTTGCAGAAACATCCCCTGGGGCCAACGTCCTGACTTTC. Its protein product is CASSQVAETSPGANVLTF.

This clonotype was seen only once. V and J are TRBV5-1 and TRBJ1-1; D possibly corresponds to TRBD1 (6 bases). Between the trimmed V and J ends, which lost 0 bases and 4 bases, there was a span of 16 bases. Germline V lookup: CDR1 SGHRS, CDR2 YFSETQ. This CDR3 region has 16 residues. CDR3 nucleotides: TGCGCCAGCAGCTTGGTGTTTAAGGGGGGAGCCACTGAAGCTTTCTTT. This translates into CASSLVFKGGATEAFF.

The chain has TRBV19 and TRBJ2-1; 14 nucleotides agree with TRBD2. From germline, CDR1 is LNHDA and CDR2 SQIVND (reference sequence). CDR3 length equals 15 residues. The V segment lost 2 bases and the J segment 10 bases; nucleotides outside the gene matches: 4. CDR3 loop: CASSIRLAGGREQFF. CDR3 DNA: TGTGCCAGTAGTATAAGACTAGCGGGAGGGCGAGAGCAGTTCTTC.

This sequence joins TRBV5-4 and TRBJ1-2; D uncertain. The CDR3 sequence is 14 residues long. Germline V gene lookup returns CDR1 SGHNT and CDR2 YYREEE (reference sequence). The V gene lost 1 base and the J gene lost 2 bases, with 9 bases spanning the gap. The CDR3 nucleotides are TGTGCCAGCAGCTTGTACAGCCCAAACTATGGCTACACCTTC. This encodes CASSLYSPNYGYTF.

V usage is TRBV15 and J usage is TRBJ2-1; 13 bases agree with TRBD2. J gave up 1 base and V 1 base, and 1 base lay outside the gene matches. Germline loops: CDR1 LNHNV, CDR2 YYDKDF (reference sequence). This CDR3 comprises 17 residues. CDR3 nucleotide sequence: TGTGCCACCAGCAGAGGGACTAGCGGGAGTTCCTACAATGAGCAGTTCTTC. Protein product: CATSRGTSGSSYNEQFF.

The table lists this clonotype with a count of one. The chain carries TRBV29-1 and TRBJ2-5; D may be TRBD1 (5 bases). V was clipped by 4 bases and J by 2 bases, with 8 bases between them. The germline V gene has CDR1 SQVTM and CDR2 ANQGSEA. CDR3 length equals 12 residues. The CDR3, as DNA: TGCAGCGTTGGAGACAGACAAGAGACCCAGTACTTC. This codes for CSVGDRQETQYF. Based on the CDR3 plus reference TRBV29-1 and TRBJ2-5, the full variable domain is SAVISQKPSRDICQRGTSLTIQCQVDSQVTMMFWYRQQPGQSLTLIATANQGSEATYESGFVIDKFPISRPNLTFSTLTVSNMSPEDSSIYLCSVGDRQETQYFGPGTRLLVL.

Only a few counts were recorded for this clonotype. This rearrangement joins TRBV29-1 to TRBJ2-6; 9 bases are a match to TRBD1. The CDR3 runs 14 residues. With V trimmed by 4 bases and J by 2 bases, 0 bases remained unmatched. Germline CDR1 is SQVTM and CDR2 is ANQGSEA. The CDR3 sequence is CSVGDRAGANVLTF. For the CDR3, the DNA is TGCAGCGTTGGGGACAGGGCTGGGGCCAACGTCCTGACTTTC.

The rearrangement uses TRBV19 and TRBJ2-3; TRBD1 matches at 8 bases. The CDR3 runs 15 residues. Germline V gene sequence: CDR1 LNHDA, CDR2 SQIVND (reference sequence). V lost 5 bases, J lost 1 base, and 5 bases stayed unmatched. The CDR3 sequence is CASSVTGVGTDTQYF. CDR3 nucleotide sequence: TGTGCCAGTAGTGTGACAGGGGTAGGCACAGATACGCAGTATTTT. Using reference TRBV19 and TRBJ2-3 for the parts outside the CDR3, the full variable domain is DGGITQSPKYLFRKEGQNVTLSCEQNLNHDAMYWYRQDPGQGLRLIYYSQIVNDFQKGDIAEGYSVSREKKESFPLTVTSAQKNPTAFYLCASSVTGVGTDTQYFGPGTRLTVL.

J is TRBJ2-7 and V is TRBV7-7; D is possibly TRBD1 (6 bases). CDR1 is SSHAT and CDR2 is FNYEAQ in the germline V gene (reference sequence). V lost 3 bases to trimming and J lost 2 bases, with 14 bases between them. The CDR3 loop spans 15 amino acids. Here the CDR3 DNA reads TGTGCCAGCAGCTTGAGGACAGATCCCGCCTACGAGCAGTACTTC. This encodes CASSLRTDPAYEQYF.

The CDR3 region is CSARGILGYQPQHF. In nucleotides, the CDR3 is TGCAGTGCTCGTGGCATCCTTGGGTATCAGCCCCAGCATTTT. The V gene is TRBV20-1, the J gene TRBJ1-5; D gene uncertain. The CDR3 extends over 14 amino acids. Germline CDR1 reads DFQATT; CDR2 reads SNEGSKA (reference sequence). V gave up 5 bases and J gave up 5 bases, with 16 bases separating them.